The rows below give T cell receptor beta chains drawn from one sample of a study of technical replicates of blood from several donors. Libraries were prepared by immunoSEQ multiplex PCR; TCRdb keeps only in-frame clonotypes and omits some of them. The sample contains some 80,000 clones, approximately 80% of which appear only once. Sequenced input: PBMCs. Receptors originate from a human donor in good health. Some clones in this sample may be carry-over from other donors' samples. CDR3s include the opening cysteine and the closing phenylalanine or tryptophan. The order of the fields is D gene, J gene, V gene, clone size, CDR3 DNA, CDR3 protein. A D gene is named only where the DNA matches it firmly. Rows give clone size only sometimes, using once, few, many, or a class for an expanded clone.

>.|TRBJ2-2|TRBV6-5|.
TGTGCCAGCAGTTACTCATTTATCCCCGGGGAGCTGTTTTTT
CASSYSFIPGELFF
>.|TRBJ2-1|TRBV6-4|.
TGTGCCAGCAGTGAAACAACAGGGATGAATGAGCAGTTCTTC
CASSETTGMNEQFF
>TRBD1|TRBJ1-1|TRBV6-5|.
TGTGCCAGCACCAGACAGGGAATCACTGAAGCTTTCTTT
CASTRQGITEAFF
>.|TRBJ1-1|TRBV18|medium-sized
TGTGCCAGCTCACCACGGCAGGGAGAAGCTTTCTTT
CASSPRQGEAFF
>.|TRBJ2-7|TRBV28|.
TGTGCCAGCAGCTTACAACAGGTTTTTGACGAGCAGTACTTC
CASSLQQVFDEQYF
>.|TRBJ2-6|TRBV7-8|.
TGTGCCAGCAGCGTCCGATCCCCACAAAGTCGGGCCAACGTCCTGACTTTC
CASSVRSPQSRANVLTF
>.|TRBJ1-5|TRBV5-1|.
TGCGCCAGCCGGGGTGACAGCAATCAGCCCCAGCATTTT
CASRGDSNQPQHF
>TRBD2|TRBJ2-1|TRBV6-5|.
TGTGCCAGCAGTAGACTAGCGGGATACAATGAGCAGTTCTTC
CASSRLAGYNEQFF
>TRBD2|TRBJ2-7|TRBV2|.
TGTGCCAGCAGTGACCCCCTAGCGGGCCACGAGCAGTACTTC
CASSDPLAGHEQYF
>.|TRBJ1-2|TRBV13|.
TGTGCCAGCAGCTTAGTGGCAGGGCGCTTTAACTATGGCTACACCTTC
CASSLVAGRFNYGYTF
>.|TRBJ1-2|TRBV9|.
TGTGCCAGCAGCGTAGAAGGCGGGAACTATGGCTACACCTTC
CASSVEGGNYGYTF